The clone carrying this TCR beta chain was seen only once. The V segment lost 8 bases and the J segment 1 base; nucleotides outside the gene matches: 7. The CDR3 is made up of 14 amino acids. Germline values: CDR1 SNHLY, CDR2 FYNNEI. Treatment noted: preoperative locoregional IRX-2 cytokine immunotherapy. This phase Ib study tested locoregional IRX-2 cytokine immunotherapy given before surgery. This sample stems from a study of preoperative IRX-2 immunotherapy in early breast cancer. Data came from immunoSEQ multiplex PCR; TCRdb stores just in-frame clones and leaves some out. The sample records 20,000 to 30,000 clones, 75% to 90% being singletons.

Here the sequenced sample was tumor tissue, taken after IRX-2 immunotherapy. The TCR was taken from a human donor with breast cancer. The V call is TRBV2, the J call TRBJ1-1; 7 bases map to TRBD1. CDR3 residues: CASSLTGWNTEAFF. The CDR3 DNA follows: TGTGCCAGCTCCTTGACAGGGTGGAACACTGAAGCTTTCTTT.